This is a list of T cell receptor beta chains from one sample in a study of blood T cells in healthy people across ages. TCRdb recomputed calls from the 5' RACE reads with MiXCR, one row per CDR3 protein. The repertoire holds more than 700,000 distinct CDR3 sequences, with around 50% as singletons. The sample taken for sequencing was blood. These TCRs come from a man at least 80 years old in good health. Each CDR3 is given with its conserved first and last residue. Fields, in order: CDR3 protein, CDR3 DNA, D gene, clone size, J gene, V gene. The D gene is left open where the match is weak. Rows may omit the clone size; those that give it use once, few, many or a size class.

CDR3aa: CASSKTGPGANVLTF
CDR3nt: TGTGCCAGCAGCAAGACAGGGCCCGGGGCCAACGTCCTGACTTTC
d_gene: TRBD1
abundance: few
j_gene: TRBJ2-6
v_gene: TRBV6-6

CDR3aa: CSVEEVSYNEQFF
CDR3nt: TGCAGCGTTGAAGAGGTCTCCTACAATGAGCAGTTCTTC
d_gene: .
abundance: .
j_gene: TRBJ2-1
v_gene: TRBV29-1

CDR3aa: CASSLAGPDNSPLHF
CDR3nt: TGTGCCAGCAGTTTAGCGGGTCCCGATAATTCACCCCTCCACTTT
d_gene: .
abundance: many
j_gene: TRBJ1-6
v_gene: TRBV12-3/TRBV12-4

CDR3aa: CASRPLGGTYNEQFF
CDR3nt: TGTGCCAGCAGACCCCTAGGCGGGACGTACAATGAGCAGTTCTTC
d_gene: .
abundance: .
j_gene: TRBJ2-1
v_gene: TRBV12-3/TRBV12-4

CDR3aa: CSARDVRPVIGTQYF
CDR3nt: TGCAGTGCTAGAGATGTCCGGCCGGTTATTGGTACGCAGTATTTT
d_gene: .
abundance: once
j_gene: TRBJ2-3
v_gene: TRBV20-1

CDR3aa: CASYSGENYGYTF
CDR3nt: TGTGCCAGCTACTCGGGGGAGAACTATGGCTACACCTTC
d_gene: .
abundance: .
j_gene: TRBJ1-2
v_gene: TRBV7-2

CDR3aa: CASSWTQGSGYGYTF
CDR3nt: TGTGCCAGCAGCTGGACGCAGGGAAGCGGCTATGGCTACACCTTC
d_gene: .
abundance: .
j_gene: TRBJ1-2
v_gene: TRBV7-8

CDR3aa: CASRYSGSGAYEQYF
CDR3nt: TGTGCCAGCAGGTATAGCGGGAGCGGGGCTTACGAGCAGTACTTC
d_gene: TRBD2
abundance: .
j_gene: TRBJ2-7
v_gene: TRBV12-3/TRBV12-4

CDR3aa: CASTLGGVIDTQYF
CDR3nt: TGTGCCAGCACCTTGGGGGGTGTGATAGATACGCAGTATTTT
d_gene: .
abundance: .
j_gene: TRBJ2-3
v_gene: TRBV7-2

CDR3aa: CASSFGQGSEAFF
CDR3nt: TGCGCCAGCAGCTTCGGACAGGGGTCTGAAGCTTTCTTT
d_gene: TRBD1
abundance: .
j_gene: TRBJ1-1
v_gene: TRBV5-1

CDR3aa: CAISEYPGATQYF
CDR3nt: TGTGCCATCAGTGAGTACCCCGGGGCTACGCAGTATTTT
d_gene: .
abundance: .
j_gene: TRBJ2-3
v_gene: TRBV10-3

CDR3aa: CASSLRDTPYVRTEAFF
CDR3nt: TGCGCCAGCAGCTTACGGGACACTCCCTATGTGAGAACTGAAGCTTTCTTT
d_gene: .
abundance: .
j_gene: TRBJ1-1
v_gene: TRBV5-1

CDR3aa: CASSFKGAGETQYF
CDR3nt: TGTGCCAGCAGCTTCAAGGGGGCGGGAGAGACCCAGTACTTC
d_gene: TRBD1
abundance: .
j_gene: TRBJ2-5
v_gene: TRBV7-9

CDR3aa: CASSRTWGQPQHF
CDR3nt: TGTGCCAGCAGCCGGACGTGGGGTCAGCCCCAGCATTTT
d_gene: .
abundance: .
j_gene: TRBJ1-5
v_gene: TRBV11-2

CDR3aa: CASSRGQNTDTQYF
CDR3nt: TGTGCCAGCAGTAGGGGGCAAAACACAGATACGCAGTATTTT
d_gene: TRBD1
abundance: few
j_gene: TRBJ2-3
v_gene: TRBV12-3/TRBV12-4

CDR3aa: CASSFQRASGEQFF
CDR3nt: TGTGCCAGCAGCTTCCAGCGGGCCTCCGGGGAGCAGTTCTTC
d_gene: .
abundance: .
j_gene: TRBJ2-1
v_gene: TRBV7-8

CDR3aa: CASSLAGGDHQPQHF
CDR3nt: TGTGCCAGCAGCCTCGCGGGGGGGGACCATCAGCCCCAGCATTTT
d_gene: .
abundance: few
j_gene: TRBJ1-5
v_gene: TRBV7-2